The clone carrying this T cell receptor beta chain came up a few times. The CDR3 is cut off 3 residues early in the read; its end comes from the germline J gene. Germline CDR1 KGHSH, CDR2 LQKENI. CDR3 length equals 16 residues. The data were taken from a study of T cell clonality in common variable immunodeficiency. Only in-frame clones appear in the TCRdb table, and some are missing; sequencing was by immunoSEQ multiplex PCR. The repertoire has tens of thousands of clones, none seen only once; the ten largest take more than 10%. The sequenced sample consisted of peripheral blood mononuclear cells. This TCR came from a person between 18 and 75 years old in good health. The chain joins TRBV18 to TRBJ2-2; 8 positions match TRBD1. The CDR3 loop is CASSPRPVQGDSPLFF. The part of the CDR3 DNA that was read is TGTGCCAGCTCACCACGCCCGGTACAGGGGGATTCACCG.